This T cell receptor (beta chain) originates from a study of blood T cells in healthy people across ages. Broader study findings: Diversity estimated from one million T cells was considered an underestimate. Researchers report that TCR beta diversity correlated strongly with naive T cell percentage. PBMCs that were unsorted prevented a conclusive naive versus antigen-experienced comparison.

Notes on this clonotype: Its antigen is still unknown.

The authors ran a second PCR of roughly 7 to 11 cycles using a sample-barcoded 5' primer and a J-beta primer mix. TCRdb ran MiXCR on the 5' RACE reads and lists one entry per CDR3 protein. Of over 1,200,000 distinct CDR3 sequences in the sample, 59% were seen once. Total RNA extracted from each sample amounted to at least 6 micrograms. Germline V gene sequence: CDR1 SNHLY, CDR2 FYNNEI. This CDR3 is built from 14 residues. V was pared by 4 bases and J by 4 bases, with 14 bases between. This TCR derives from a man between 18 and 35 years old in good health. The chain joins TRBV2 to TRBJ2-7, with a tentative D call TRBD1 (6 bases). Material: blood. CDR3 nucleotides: TGTGCCAGCAGTGTATTCCAGGGGCATTACGAGCAGTACTTC. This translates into CASSVFQGHYEQYF.